Shown below are 23 T cell receptor beta chains from a single sample sequenced in a study of shared clonotypes between healthy human individuals (dated by TCRdb to about 2020). Receptor amplification or capture employed the immunoSEQ multiplex PCR assay. TCRdb re-hosts the immuneACCESS table, in-frame sequences only. Its copies lack some clones; in the studies checked, an unresolved V gene accounts for under half of them, and the cause for the rest is not known. For this sample the table gives about 1 million clones, of which under 80% were detected only once. 1.4% of the sample rests with the top ten. Sequenced material: memory CD4+ T cells sorted from blood. The meaning of the sample's cell subset or site label: CD45RA-negative fraction. The receptors shown here come from a man in his late teens or twenties in good health.

The chain has TRBV5-1 and TRBJ2-5; TRBD2 matches 13 bases. The CDR3 contains 17 residues. The ends lost 1 base at V and 4 bases at J; junction bases unmatched: 7. From germline, CDR1 is SGHRS and CDR2 YFSETQ. The CDR3 DNA sequence: TGCGCCAGCAGCTTGTTACTAGCGGGGGGGTCCGCAGAGACCCAGTACTTC. It translates to CASSLLLAGGSAETQYF.

This clone was counted at least ten times. The chain employs TRBV6-1 and TRBJ2-2; 9 bases line up with TRBD2. Germline assignment: CDR1 MNHNS and CDR2 SASEGT. The CDR3 extends over 15 amino acids. With 4 bases clipped from V and 5 bases from J, the junction kept 5 bases outside the gene matches. As DNA, the CDR3 is TGTGCCAGCAGTGTTAGCGGGAGTGGGACCGGGGAGCTGTTTTTT. This sequence encodes CASSVSGSGTGELFF.

This clone was counted only a few times. The chain is built from TRBV11-1 and TRBJ2-5, with D possibly being TRBD1 or TRBD2 (5 bases each). Germline assignment: CDR1 SGHAT and CDR2 FQDESV (reference sequence). The V and J ends lost 1 base and 4 bases respectively, with 10 bases between them. This CDR3 comprises 14 residues. The CDR3, as DNA: TGTGCCAGCAGCTTAGAAGTGGGACGAGAGACCCAGTACTTC. Translating it yields CASSLEVGRETQYF. Complete variable domain (other parts from reference TRBV11-1 and TRBJ2-5): EAEVAQSPRYKITEKSQAVAFWCDPISGHATLYWYRQILGQGPELLVQFQDESVVDDSQLPKDRFSAERLKGVDSTLKIQPAELGDSAMYLCASSLEVGRETQYFGPGTRLLVL.

The chain recombines TRBV4-1 with TRBJ2-6; D gene uncertain. The CDR3 loop spans 17 amino acids. Trimming stripped 1 base from V and 4 bases from J, with 14 bases between. CDR1 and CDR2 from the germline V gene are MGHRA and YSYEKL. The CDR3 DNA reads as TGCGCCAGCAGCCAAGGGGCAGGTACCCCCGGGGCCAACGTCCTGACTTTC. Protein sequence: CASSQGAGTPGANVLTF.

The chain links TRBV18 to TRBJ1-1; TRBD1 is a possible D gene (5 bases). Germline CDR1 reads KGHSH; CDR2 reads LQKENI. There are 12 residues in the CDR3. Trimming took off 4 bases at V and 8 bases at J, with 11 bases between the two ends. DNA of the CDR3: TGTGCCAGCTCACTTAGGGGACCCGAAGCTTTCTTT. It is translated as CASSLRGPEAFF.

This clone occurred once. This rearrangement joins TRBV5-1 to TRBJ2-7; D unresolved. This CDR3 spans 14 amino acids. Germline loops: CDR1 SGHRS, CDR2 YFSETQ. Trimming left V 2 bases short and J 4 bases short, with 13 bases between. The CDR3 loop is CASSFKGSMYEQYF. The CDR3 DNA sequence: TGCGCCAGCAGCTTCAAAGGGTCCATGTACGAGCAGTACTTC.

The chain combines TRBV6-4 with TRBJ2-3, with 12 positions matching TRBD2. V dropped 6 bases and J dropped 2; count of bases not matched to a gene: 3. Germline V gene data show CDR1 as MRHNA and CDR2 as SNTAGT. CDR3 length: 15 amino acids. Here the CDR3 reads CASSLAGGHTDTQYF. CDR3 nucleotide sequence: TGTGCCAGCAGCCTAGCGGGAGGGCACACAGATACGCAGTATTTT.

The V gene is TRBV6-6, the J gene TRBJ1-1, with D maybe TRBD1 (6 bases). The CDR3 length is 15 residues. V dropped 6 bases and J dropped 0 bases, with 14 bases sitting between them. Germline CDR1 and CDR2: MNHNY and SVGAGI (reference sequence). CDR3 in DNA: TGTGCCAGCAGGGGCCCGGGGGGCATGAACACTGAAGCTTTCTTT. It specifies CASRGPGGMNTEAFF.

A few counts support this clone. This sequence joins TRBV21-1 and TRBJ2-7; the table assigns TRBD2, which was not confirmed against the DNA. TRBV21-1 is marked as a pseudogene. This CDR3 is built from 15 residues. In nucleotides, the CDR3 is TGTGCCAGCACCAGACGGAGCGGCATACCCGGCGAGCAGTACTTC. It yields the protein CASTRRSGIPGEQYF.

The rearrangement uses TRBV5-1 and TRBJ1-1, with 8 nucleotides matching TRBD1. V dropped 4 bases and J dropped 2; count of bases not matched to a gene: 13. The CDR3 consists of 17 residues. The germline V gene encodes CDR1 SGHRS and CDR2 YFSETQ. For the CDR3, the DNA is TGCGCCAGCAGCCAGGAGCCCAGGGGGCGAGGAAACACTGAAGCTTTCTTT. It is translated as CASSQEPRGRGNTEAFF.

There are a few counts of this clone. This chain links TRBV9 with TRBJ1-2; 7 positions match TRBD1. Germline loops: CDR1 SGDLS, CDR2 YYNGEE. This CDR3 is 11 amino acids long. Losses at the gene ends were 4 bases for V and 7 bases for J; bases not matched to a gene: 1. The CDR3 DNA is TGTGCCAGCAGCCGACAGGGTGGCTACACCTTC. It encodes CASSRQGGYTF.

In its sample, this clone was seen many times. The rearrangement links TRBV6-6 to TRBJ1-3; D is perhaps TRBD1 (5 bases). V shed 8 bases and J shed 0 bases, with 14 bases lying between them. This CDR3 has 15 residues. CDR1 and CDR2 from the germline V gene are MNHNY and SVGAGI (reference sequence). Here the CDR3 reads CASWSDNRSGNTIYF. CDR3 bases: TGTGCCAGCTGGTCGGACAACCGCTCTGGAAACACCATATATTTT.

This clone was picked up a small number of times. The chain joins TRBV7-9 to TRBJ2-1, with 11 nucleotides matching TRBD2. Trimming at V came to 5 bases and at J to 5 bases, leaving 5 bases not matched to a gene. The V gene's germline CDR1 is SEHNR and CDR2 FQNEAQ (reference sequence). CDR3 length equals 15 residues. The CDR3 loop is CASSALAGGHNEQFF. In nucleotides, the CDR3 is TGTGCCAGCAGCGCGCTAGCGGGGGGCCACAATGAGCAGTTCTTC.

The chain uses TRBV30 and TRBJ1-1; D might be TRBD1 (5 bases). From germline, CDR1 is GTSNPN and CDR2 SVGIG (reference sequence). CDR3 length: 13 amino acids. V was pared by 5 bases and J by 4 bases, with 14 bases between. This chain's CDR3 is CAWSLHGATEAFF. The CDR3 nucleotides are TGTGCCTGGTCCCTTCATGGGGCCACTGAAGCTTTCTTT.

This sequence joins TRBV9 and TRBJ1-1; D gene unclear. The CDR3 runs 15 residues. Germline CDR1 and CDR2: SGDLS and YYNGEE. V was pared by 0 bases and J by 0 bases, with 9 bases between. This chain's CDR3 is CASSVDRTMNTEAFF. CDR3 coding DNA: TGTGCCAGCAGCGTAGACCGGACTATGAACACTGAAGCTTTCTTT.

In DNA, the CDR3 is TGTGCCAGCTCGCTTGGGGCTGTTGGCTACAATGAGCAGTTCTTC. Translation: CASSLGAVGYNEQFF. V and J are TRBV18 and TRBJ2-1, with D possibly being TRBD1 (5 bases). This CDR3 comprises 15 residues. V gave up 6 bases and J gave up 3 bases, with 15 bases separating them. Germline V lookup: CDR1 KGHSH, CDR2 LQKENI.

The chain employs TRBV15 and TRBJ2-2; D gene unclear. Germline assignment: CDR1 LNHNV and CDR2 YYDKDF (reference sequence). V was clipped by 0 bases and J by 0 bases, with 5 bases between them. The CDR3 is 15 residues long. The CDR3 coding sequence is TGTGCCACCAGCAGAGACAGCTCGAACACCGGGGAGCTGTTTTTT. Protein: CATSRDSSNTGELFF.

This clone appeared a few times. This chain uses TRBV11-2 with TRBJ1-1; D gene ambiguous. CDR1 is SGHAT, CDR2 FQNNGV, per germline. V was shortened by 6 bases and J by 0 bases, with 5 bases between the two germline ends. The CDR3 is 12 residues long. The CDR3 region has the DNA TGTGCCAGCAGGGACTTGAACACTGAAGCTTTCTTT. Its translation is CASRDLNTEAFF.

V gene TRBV7-3 combines with J gene TRBJ1-6; possible D gene TRBD1, 6 bases. This CDR3 region has 15 residues. V was trimmed by 3 bases and J by 7 bases, leaving 13 bases between them. CDR1 and CDR2 from the germline V gene are SGHTA and FQGTGA. CDR3 sequence: CASSLGGGRNSPLHF. CDR3 DNA: TGTGCCAGCAGCTTGGGGGGCGGTAGAAATTCACCCCTCCACTTT. The variable domain in full, completed from reference TRBV7-3 and TRBJ1-6, reads GAGVSQTPSNKVTEKGKYVELRCDPISGHTALYWYRQSLGQGPEFLIYFQGTGAADDSGLPNDRFFAVRPEGSVSTLKIQRTERGDSAVYLCASSLGGGRNSPLHFGNGTRLTVT.

The CDR3, as DNA: TGTGCCAGCAGCTTAAGACAGGACGGCGAGCAGTACTTC. Translating gives CASSLRQDGEQYF. This chain links TRBV7-2 with TRBJ2-7, with D maybe TRBD1 (6 bases). Germline CDR1 reads SGHTA; CDR2 reads FQGNSA. Trimming took 2 bases from V and 6 from J, leaving 11 bases between them. CDR3 length: 13 residues.

This clone was detected once. CDR3 protein: CASSSESAAATEAFF. The CDR3 nucleotides are TGCGCCAGCAGCTCAGAATCGGCGGCGGCCACTGAAGCTTTCTTT. The V and J genes are TRBV5-1 and TRBJ1-1, with D uncertain. The CDR3 is made up of 15 amino acids. V lost 3 bases and J lost 4, with 16 bases in between. Germline assignment: CDR1 SGHRS and CDR2 YFSETQ.

This rearrangement joins TRBV30 to TRBJ1-4; TRBD1 might be the D (6 bases). The CDR3 is 13 residues long. V shed 5 bases and J shed 5 bases, with 12 bases lying between them. From germline, CDR1 is GTSNPN and CDR2 SVGIG (reference sequence). The CDR3 nucleotides are TGTGCCTGGGGGGGGCACAGGAATGAAAAACTGTTTTTT. Its translation: CAWGGHRNEKLFF.

Only one count was recorded for this clone. The chain combines TRBV5-1 with TRBJ2-2, with D possibly being TRBD1 (6 bases). Germline V gene sequence: CDR1 SGHRS, CDR2 YFSETQ. Between the trimmed V and J ends, which lost 0 bases and 3 bases, there was a span of 6 bases. CDR3 length: 14 amino acids. CDR3 DNA sequence: TGCGCCAGCAGCTTGGACAGGGACACCGGGGAGCTGTTTTTT. Protein: CASSLDRDTGELFF.